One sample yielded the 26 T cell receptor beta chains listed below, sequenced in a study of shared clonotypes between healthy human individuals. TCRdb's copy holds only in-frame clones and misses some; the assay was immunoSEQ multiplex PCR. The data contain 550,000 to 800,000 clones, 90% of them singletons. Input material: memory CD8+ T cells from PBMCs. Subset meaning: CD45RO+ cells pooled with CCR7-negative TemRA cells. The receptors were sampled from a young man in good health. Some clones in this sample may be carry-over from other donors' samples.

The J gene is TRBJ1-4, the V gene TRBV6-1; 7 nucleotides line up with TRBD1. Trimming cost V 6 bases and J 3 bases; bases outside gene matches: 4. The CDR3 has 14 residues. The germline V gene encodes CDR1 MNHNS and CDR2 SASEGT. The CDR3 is CASRTDRANEKLFF. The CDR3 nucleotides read TGTGCCAGCAGGACCGACAGGGCTAATGAAAAACTGTTTTTT.

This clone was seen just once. Here the CDR3 reads CASSPRTGREQYF. The CDR3 bases are TGTGCCAGTAGTCCGCGGACAGGTCGCGAGCAGTACTTC. The chain recombines TRBV19 with TRBJ2-7, with TRBD1 matching 7 bases. Germline values: CDR1 LNHDA, CDR2 SQIVND (reference sequence). CDR3 length equals 13 residues. The ends lost 5 bases at V and 6 bases at J; junction bases unmatched: 7.

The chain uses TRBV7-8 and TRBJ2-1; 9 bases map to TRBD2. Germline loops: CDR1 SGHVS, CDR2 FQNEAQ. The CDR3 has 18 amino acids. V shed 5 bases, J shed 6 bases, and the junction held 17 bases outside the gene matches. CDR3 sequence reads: CASSPNYRGGRELNEQFF. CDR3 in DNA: TGTGCCAGCAGCCCGAACTATAGGGGCGGGAGGGAGCTCAATGAGCAGTTCTTC.

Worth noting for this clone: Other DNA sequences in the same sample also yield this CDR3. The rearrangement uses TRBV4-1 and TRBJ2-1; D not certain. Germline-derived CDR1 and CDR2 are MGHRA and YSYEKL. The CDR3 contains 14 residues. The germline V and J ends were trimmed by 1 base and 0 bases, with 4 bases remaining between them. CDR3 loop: CASSQGISYNEQFF. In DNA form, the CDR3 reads TGCGCCAGCAGCCAAGGAATCTCCTACAATGAGCAGTTCTTC.

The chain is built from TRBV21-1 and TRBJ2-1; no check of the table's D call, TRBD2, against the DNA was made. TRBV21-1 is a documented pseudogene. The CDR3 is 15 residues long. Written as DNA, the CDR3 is TGTGCCAGCAGCAAAGCGCCTAGCGGGAAAAATGAGCAGTTCTTC. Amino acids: CASSKAPSGKNEQFF.

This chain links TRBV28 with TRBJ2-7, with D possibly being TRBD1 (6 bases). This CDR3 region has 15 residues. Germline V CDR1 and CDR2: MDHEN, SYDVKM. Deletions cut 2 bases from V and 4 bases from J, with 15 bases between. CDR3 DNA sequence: TGTGCCAGCAGTTTAACAGGGAGTAAGGTATACGAGCAGTACTTC. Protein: CASSLTGSKVYEQYF.

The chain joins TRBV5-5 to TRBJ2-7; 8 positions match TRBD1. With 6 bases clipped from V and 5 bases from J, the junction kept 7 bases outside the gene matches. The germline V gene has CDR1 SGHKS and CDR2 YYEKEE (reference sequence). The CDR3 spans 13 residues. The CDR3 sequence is CASTRTGNNEQYF. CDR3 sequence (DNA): TGTGCCAGCACCCGGACAGGGAACAACGAGCAGTACTTC.

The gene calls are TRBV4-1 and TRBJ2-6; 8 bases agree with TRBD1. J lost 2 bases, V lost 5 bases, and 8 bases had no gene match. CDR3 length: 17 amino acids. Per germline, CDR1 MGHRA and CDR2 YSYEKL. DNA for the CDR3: TGCGCCAGCAGCGCTCGGGACAGGCAAACTGGGGCCAACGTCCTGACTTTC. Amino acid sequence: CASSARDRQTGANVLTF.

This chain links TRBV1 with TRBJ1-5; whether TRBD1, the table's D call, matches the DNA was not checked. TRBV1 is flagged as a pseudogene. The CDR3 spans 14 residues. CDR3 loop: CTSSHGQGNQPQHF. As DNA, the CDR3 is TGCACCAGCAGCCACGGACAAGGCAATCAGCCCCAGCATTTT.

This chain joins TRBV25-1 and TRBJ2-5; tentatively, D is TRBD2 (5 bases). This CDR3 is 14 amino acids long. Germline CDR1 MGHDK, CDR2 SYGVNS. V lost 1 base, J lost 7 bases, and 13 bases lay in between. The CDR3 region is CASSELERVGTQYF. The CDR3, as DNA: TGTGCCAGCAGTGAATTAGAGAGGGTTGGGACCCAGTACTTC.

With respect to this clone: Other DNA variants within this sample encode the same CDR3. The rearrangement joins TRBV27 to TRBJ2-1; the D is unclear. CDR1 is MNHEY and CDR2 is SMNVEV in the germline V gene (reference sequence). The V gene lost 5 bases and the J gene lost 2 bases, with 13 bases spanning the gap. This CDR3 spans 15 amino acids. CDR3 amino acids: CASSLGLLPYNEQFF. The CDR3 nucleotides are TGTGCCAGCAGTCTGGGCTTGTTACCCTACAATGAGCAGTTCTTC.

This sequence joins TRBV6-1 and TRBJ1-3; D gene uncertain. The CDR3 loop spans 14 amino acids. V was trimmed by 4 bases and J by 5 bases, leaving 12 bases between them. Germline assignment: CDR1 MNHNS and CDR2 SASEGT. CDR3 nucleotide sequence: TGTGCCAGCAGTGGGGTGCGGGGTCGAAACACCATATATTTT. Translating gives CASSGVRGRNTIYF.

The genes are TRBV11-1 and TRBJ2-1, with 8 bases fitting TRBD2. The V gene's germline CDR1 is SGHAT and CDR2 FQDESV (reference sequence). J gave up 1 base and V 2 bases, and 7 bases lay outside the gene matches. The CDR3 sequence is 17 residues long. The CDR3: CASSLSLAGGSYNEQFF. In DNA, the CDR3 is TGTGCCAGCAGCTTAAGCCTGGCGGGAGGTTCCTACAATGAGCAGTTCTTC.

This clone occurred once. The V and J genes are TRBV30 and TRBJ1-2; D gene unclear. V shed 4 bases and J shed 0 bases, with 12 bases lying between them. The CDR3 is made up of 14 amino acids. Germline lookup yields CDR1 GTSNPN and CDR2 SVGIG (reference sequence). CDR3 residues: CAWTNTLSNYGYTF. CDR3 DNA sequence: TGTGCCTGGACTAATACTTTGTCTAACTATGGCTACACCTTC.

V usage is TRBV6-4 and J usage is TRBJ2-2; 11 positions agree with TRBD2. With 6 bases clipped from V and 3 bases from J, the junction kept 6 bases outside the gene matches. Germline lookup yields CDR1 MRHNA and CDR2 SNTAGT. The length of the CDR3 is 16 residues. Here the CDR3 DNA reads TGTGCCAGCAGCGCTAGCGGGAGGCGGGACACCGGGGAGCTGTTTTTT. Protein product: CASSASGRRDTGELFF.

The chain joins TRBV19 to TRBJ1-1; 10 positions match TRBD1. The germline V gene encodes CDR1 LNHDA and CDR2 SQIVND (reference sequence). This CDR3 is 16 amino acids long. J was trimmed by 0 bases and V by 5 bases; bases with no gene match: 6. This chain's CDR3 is CASSPRTGGMNTEAFF. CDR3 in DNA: TGTGCCAGTAGTCCAAGGACAGGGGGAATGAACACTGAAGCTTTCTTT.

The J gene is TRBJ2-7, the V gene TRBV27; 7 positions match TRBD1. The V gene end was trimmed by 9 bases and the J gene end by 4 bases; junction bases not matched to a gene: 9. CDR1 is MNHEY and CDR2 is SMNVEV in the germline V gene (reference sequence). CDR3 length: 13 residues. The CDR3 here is CARDRDSPYEQYF. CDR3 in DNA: TGTGCCAGGGACCGGGACAGCCCTTACGAGCAGTACTTC.

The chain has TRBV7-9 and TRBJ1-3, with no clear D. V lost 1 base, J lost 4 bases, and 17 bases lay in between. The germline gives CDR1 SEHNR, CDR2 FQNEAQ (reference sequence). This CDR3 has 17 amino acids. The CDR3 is CASSLDRGRHSGNTIYF. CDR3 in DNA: TGTGCCAGCAGCTTAGATCGCGGCCGTCACTCCGGAAACACCATATATTTT.

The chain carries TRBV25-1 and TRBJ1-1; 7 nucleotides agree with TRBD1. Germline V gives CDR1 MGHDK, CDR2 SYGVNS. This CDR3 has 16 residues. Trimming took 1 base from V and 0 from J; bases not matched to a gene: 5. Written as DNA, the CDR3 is TGTGCCAGCAGTGAATTGGGACAGACTATGAACACTGAAGCTTTCTTT. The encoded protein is CASSELGQTMNTEAFF.

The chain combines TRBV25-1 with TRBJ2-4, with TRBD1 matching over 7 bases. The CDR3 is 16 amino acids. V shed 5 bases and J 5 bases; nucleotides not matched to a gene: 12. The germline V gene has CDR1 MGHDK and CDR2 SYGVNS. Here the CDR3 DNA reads TGTGCCAGCAGTCCAGATGAAGCCGGGACAGAAAACATTCAGTACTTC. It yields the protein CASSPDEAGTENIQYF.

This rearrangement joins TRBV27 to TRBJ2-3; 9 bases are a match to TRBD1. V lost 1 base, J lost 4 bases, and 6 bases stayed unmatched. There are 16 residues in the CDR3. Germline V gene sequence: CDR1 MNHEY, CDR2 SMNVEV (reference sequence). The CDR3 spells CASSLLGTGWADTQYF. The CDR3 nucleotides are TGTGCCAGCAGTTTATTGGGGACAGGGTGGGCAGATACGCAGTATTTT.

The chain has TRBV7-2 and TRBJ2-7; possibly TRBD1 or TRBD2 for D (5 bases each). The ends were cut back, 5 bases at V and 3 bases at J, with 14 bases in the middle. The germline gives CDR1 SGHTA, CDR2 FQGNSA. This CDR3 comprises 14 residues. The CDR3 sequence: CASSNRDGHYEQYF. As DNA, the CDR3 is TGTGCCAGCAGCAACCGGGACGGACACTACGAGCAGTACTTC.

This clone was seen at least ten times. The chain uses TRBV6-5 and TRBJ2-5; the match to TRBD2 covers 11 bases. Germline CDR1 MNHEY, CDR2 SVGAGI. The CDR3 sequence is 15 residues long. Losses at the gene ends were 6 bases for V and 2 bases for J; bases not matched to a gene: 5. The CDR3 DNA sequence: TGTGCCAGCAGCCGTTTAGCGGGAGGGCAAGAGACCCAGTACTTC. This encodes CASSRLAGGQETQYF.

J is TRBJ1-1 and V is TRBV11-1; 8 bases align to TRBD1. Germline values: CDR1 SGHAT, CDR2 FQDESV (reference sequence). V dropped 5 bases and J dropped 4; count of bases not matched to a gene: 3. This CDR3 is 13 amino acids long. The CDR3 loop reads CASSPDRGTEAFF. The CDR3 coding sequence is TGTGCCAGCAGCCCCGACAGGGGCACTGAAGCTTTCTTT. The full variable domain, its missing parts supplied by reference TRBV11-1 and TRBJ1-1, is EAEVAQSPRYKITEKSQAVAFWCDPISGHATLYWYRQILGQGPELLVQFQDESVVDDSQLPKDRFSAERLKGVDSTLKIQPAELGDSAMYLCASSPDRGTEAFFGQGTRLTVV.

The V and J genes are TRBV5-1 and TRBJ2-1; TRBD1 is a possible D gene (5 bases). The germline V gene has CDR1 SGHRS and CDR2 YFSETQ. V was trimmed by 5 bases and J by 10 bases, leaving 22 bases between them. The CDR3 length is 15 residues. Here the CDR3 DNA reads TGCGCCAGCAGACTGCCCGGTTACAGGATCCACGAGCAGTTCTTC. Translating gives CASRLPGYRIHEQFF.

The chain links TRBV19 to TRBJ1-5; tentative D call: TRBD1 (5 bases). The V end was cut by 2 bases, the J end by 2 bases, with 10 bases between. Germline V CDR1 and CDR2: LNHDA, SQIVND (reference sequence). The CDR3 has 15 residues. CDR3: CASSIRGFGNQPQHF. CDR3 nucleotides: TGTGCCAGTAGTATAAGGGGCTTCGGCAATCAGCCCCAGCATTTT. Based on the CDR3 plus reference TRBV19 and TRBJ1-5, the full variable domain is DGGITQSPKYLFRKEGQNVTLSCEQNLNHDAMYWYRQDPGQGLRLIYYSQIVNDFQKGDIAEGYSVSREKKESFPLTVTSAQKNPTAFYLCASSIRGFGNQPQHFGDGTRLSIL.